This T cell receptor (beta chain) was obtained from a study of CD8+ T cells in alopecia areata. A note on this clone: The same CDR3 arises from other DNA sequences in this sample as well.

Treatment indicated: oral pan-JAK inhibitor, 5-10 mg twice daily. This CDR3 has 15 amino acids. Germline V gives CDR1 SGHRS, CDR2 YFSETQ. V lost 4 bases and J 2 bases, leaving 12 bases between the germline ends. RNA, once extracted, was reverse transcribed into cDNA for use as the sequencing template. Some clones are missing from TCRdb's copy, which holds only in-frame ones; the method was immunoSEQ multiplex PCR. The sample includes about 210,000 clones, about 57% of them seen just once. This specimen consisted of CD4+ T cells sorted from blood, obtained at week 4, from a patient treated with tofacitinib. The clonotype originates from a human donor with alopecia areata. The chain uses TRBV5-1 and TRBJ2-2, with D possibly being TRBD1 (6 bases). The CDR3 region is CASSLGQINTGELFF. CDR3 nucleotide sequence: TGCGCCAGCAGCCTCGGACAGATCAACACCGGGGAGCTGTTTTTT.